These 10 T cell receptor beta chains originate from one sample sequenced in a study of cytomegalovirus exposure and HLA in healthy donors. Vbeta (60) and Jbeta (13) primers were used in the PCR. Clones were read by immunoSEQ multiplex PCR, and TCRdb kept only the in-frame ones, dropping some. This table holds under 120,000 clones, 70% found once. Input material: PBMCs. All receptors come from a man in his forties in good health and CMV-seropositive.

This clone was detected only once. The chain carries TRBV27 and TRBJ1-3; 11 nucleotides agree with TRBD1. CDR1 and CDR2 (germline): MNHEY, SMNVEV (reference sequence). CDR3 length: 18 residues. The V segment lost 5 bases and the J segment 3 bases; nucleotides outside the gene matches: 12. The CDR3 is CASSTGWDRGSGGNTIYF. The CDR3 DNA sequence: TGTGCCAGCAGTACAGGTTGGGACAGGGGGTCTGGTGGAAACACCATATATTTT.

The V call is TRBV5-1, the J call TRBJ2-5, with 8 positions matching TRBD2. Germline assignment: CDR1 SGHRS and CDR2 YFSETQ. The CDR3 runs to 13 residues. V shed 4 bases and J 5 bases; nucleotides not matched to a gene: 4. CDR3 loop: CASSTGGRETQYF. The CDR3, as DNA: TGCGCCAGCAGCACGGGGGGGCGGGAGACCCAGTACTTC.

The DNA for the CDR3 is TGTGCCAGCAGCCGTCGGGAAACAGATACGCAGTATTTT. Its translation: CASSRRETDTQYF. The chain employs TRBV6-5 and TRBJ2-3; the D gene is possibly TRBD2 (5 bases). V shed 6 bases and J shed 3 bases, with 10 bases lying between them. The CDR3 contains 13 residues. The germline V gene encodes CDR1 MNHEY and CDR2 SVGAGI.

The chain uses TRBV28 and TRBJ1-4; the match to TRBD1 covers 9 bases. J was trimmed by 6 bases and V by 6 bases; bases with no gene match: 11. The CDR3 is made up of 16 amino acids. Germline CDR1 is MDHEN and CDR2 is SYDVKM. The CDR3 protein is CASSLITGTGHEKLFF. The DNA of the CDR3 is TGTGCCAGCAGCCTTATAACCGGGACAGGGCATGAAAAACTGTTTTTT.

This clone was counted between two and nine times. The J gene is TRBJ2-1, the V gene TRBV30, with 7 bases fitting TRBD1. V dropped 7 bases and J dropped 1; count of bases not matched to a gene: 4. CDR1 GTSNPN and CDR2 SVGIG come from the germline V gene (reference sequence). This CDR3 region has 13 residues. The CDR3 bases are TGTGCCTTTACACAGGGGTCCTACAATGAGCAGTTCTTC. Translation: CAFTQGSYNEQFF.

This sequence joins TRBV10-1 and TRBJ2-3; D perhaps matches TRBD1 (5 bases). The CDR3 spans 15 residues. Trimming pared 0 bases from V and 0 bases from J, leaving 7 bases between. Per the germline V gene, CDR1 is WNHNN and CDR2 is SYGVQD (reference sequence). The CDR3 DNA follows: TGCGCCAGCAGTGAGTCGACAGCTAGCACAGATACGCAGTATTTT. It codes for CASSESTASTDTQYF.

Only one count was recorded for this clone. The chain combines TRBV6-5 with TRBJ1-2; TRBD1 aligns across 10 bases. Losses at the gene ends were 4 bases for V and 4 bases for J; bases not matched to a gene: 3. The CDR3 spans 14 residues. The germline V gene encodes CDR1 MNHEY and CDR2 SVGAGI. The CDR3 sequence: CASSWGQGIYGYTF. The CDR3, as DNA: TGTGCCAGCAGTTGGGGACAGGGGATCTATGGCTACACCTTC.

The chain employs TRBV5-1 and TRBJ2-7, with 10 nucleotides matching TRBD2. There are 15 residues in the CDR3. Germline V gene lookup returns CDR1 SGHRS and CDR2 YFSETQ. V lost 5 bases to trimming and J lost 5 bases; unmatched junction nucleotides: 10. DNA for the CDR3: TGCGCCAGCAGTGTGAGCGGGAGGGAGTTGGACGAGCAGTACGTC. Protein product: CASSVSGRELDEQYV.

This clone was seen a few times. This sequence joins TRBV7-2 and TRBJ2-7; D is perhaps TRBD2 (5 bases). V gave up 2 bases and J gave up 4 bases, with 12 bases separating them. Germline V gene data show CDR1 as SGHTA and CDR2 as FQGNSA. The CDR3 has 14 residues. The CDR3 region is CASSLTGKAYEQYF. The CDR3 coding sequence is TGTGCCAGCAGCTTAACCGGGAAGGCTTACGAGCAGTACTTC.

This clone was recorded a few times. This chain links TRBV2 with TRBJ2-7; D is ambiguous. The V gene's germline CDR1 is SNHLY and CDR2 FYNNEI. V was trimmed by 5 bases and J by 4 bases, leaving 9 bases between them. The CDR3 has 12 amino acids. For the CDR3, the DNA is TGTGCCAGCAGTTGGAGCGTATACGAGCAGTACGTC. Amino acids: CASSWSVYEQYV.